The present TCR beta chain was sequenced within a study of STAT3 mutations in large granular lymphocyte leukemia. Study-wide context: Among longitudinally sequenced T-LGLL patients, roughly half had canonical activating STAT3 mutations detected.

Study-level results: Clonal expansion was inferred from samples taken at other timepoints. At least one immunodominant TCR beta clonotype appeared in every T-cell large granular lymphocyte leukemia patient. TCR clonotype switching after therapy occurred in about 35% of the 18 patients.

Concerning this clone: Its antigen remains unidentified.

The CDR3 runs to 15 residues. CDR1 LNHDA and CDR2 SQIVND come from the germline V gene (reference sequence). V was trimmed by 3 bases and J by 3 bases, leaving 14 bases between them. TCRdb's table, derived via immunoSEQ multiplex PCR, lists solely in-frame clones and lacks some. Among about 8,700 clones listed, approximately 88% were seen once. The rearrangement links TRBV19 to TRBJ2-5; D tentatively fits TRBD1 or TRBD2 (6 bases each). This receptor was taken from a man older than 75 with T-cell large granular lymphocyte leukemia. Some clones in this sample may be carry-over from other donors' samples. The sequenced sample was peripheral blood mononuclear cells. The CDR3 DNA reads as TGTGCCAGTAGTATGGGCGGGACACCAGAAGAGACCCAGTACTTC. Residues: CASSMGGTPEETQYF. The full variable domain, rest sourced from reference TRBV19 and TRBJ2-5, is DGGITQSPKYLFRKEGQNVTLSCEQNLNHDAMYWYRQDPGQGLRLIYYSQIVNDFQKGDIAEGYSVSREKKESFPLTVTSAQKNPTAFYLCASSMGGTPEETQYFGPGTRLLVL.